This T cell receptor (beta chain) was identified in a study of blood T cells in healthy people across ages. Broader study findings: A roughly linear fall in TCR beta diversity per million T cells was seen with increasing age.

The sample, around 10 milliliters of peripheral blood, was drawn from each donor. The authors ran a second PCR of about 7 to 12 cycles using a sample-barcoded 5' primer and a J-beta primer mix. Each cDNA molecule received a tag from a template-switch adaptor that had 12 random nucleotides. All samples gave at least 2.5 million CDR3-containing paired-end reads. In TCRdb, the 5' RACE reads were re-called with MiXCR into one record per CDR3 protein. The data show fewer than 800,000 distinct CDR3 sequences, with about a third seen just once and 15% held by the top ten. This clonotype was seen many times. Its antigen is unidentified. The sequence came from a woman older than 75 in good health. Sequencing was performed on blood.

Here the CDR3 reads CASSVQPSTDTQYF. CDR3 nucleotides: TGTGCCAGCAGTGTCCAACCCTCCACAGATACGCAGTATTTT. This chain joins TRBV28 and TRBJ2-3; D unresolved. The germline gives CDR1 MDHEN, CDR2 SYDVKM. V was cut by 5 bases and J by 2 bases, with 11 bases left in between. This CDR3 has 14 residues.